These 25 T cell receptor beta chains were all obtained from the same sample, sequenced in a study of technical replicates of blood from a handful of donors. Assay used: immunoSEQ multiplex PCR; TCRdb lists only in-frame clones, some missing. The table has 85,000 to 100,000 clones, 90% to 96% seen once. Sequenced: T cells isolated from PBMCs. These TCRs come from a human donor in good health.

This clone occurred once. This chain joins TRBV7-6 and TRBJ2-2; 15 bases are a match to TRBD2. The V gene end was trimmed by 0 bases and the J gene end by 2 bases; junction bases not matched to a gene: 10. The CDR3 is made up of 21 amino acids. The germline V gene encodes CDR1 SGHVS and CDR2 FNYEAQ. The CDR3 DNA follows: TGTGCCAGCAGCTTAGCGCGTGGGACTAGCGGGGGGAGAGGAAACACCGGGGAGCTGTTTTTT. As protein: CASSLARGTSGGRGNTGELFF.

V usage is TRBV19 and J usage is TRBJ2-1; TRBD2 is a possible D gene (7 bases). Between the trimmed V and J ends, which lost 10 bases and 4 bases, there was a span of 17 bases. In germline, CDR1 is LNHDA, CDR2 SQIVND (reference sequence). CDR3 length equals 14 residues. The CDR3 sequence: CATFQGGGYNEQFF. CDR3 sequence (DNA): TGTGCCACTTTCCAGGGAGGGGGGTACAATGAGCAGTTCTTC.

The table lists this clone with a count of one. This chain links TRBV28 with TRBJ2-7, with 9 bases aligning to TRBD1. Germline lookup yields CDR1 MDHEN and CDR2 SYDVKM. CDR3 size: 14 residues. V gave up 2 bases and J gave up 4 bases; unmatched junction bases: 3. The CDR3 loop is CASSLPDRGYEQYF. DNA for the CDR3: TGTGCCAGCAGTTTACCCGACAGGGGGTACGAGCAGTACTTC.

The rearrangement joins TRBV2 to TRBJ1-1, with 10 nucleotides matching TRBD1. V dropped 11 bases and J dropped 5; count of bases not matched to a gene: 8. The CDR3 consists of 13 residues. The germline CDR1 and CDR2 sequences are SNHLY and FYNNEI. The CDR3 is CAARDRGWTEAFF. In nucleotides, the CDR3 is TGTGCCGCAAGGGACAGGGGCTGGACTGAAGCTTTCTTT.

The chain couples TRBV13 to TRBJ1-3; a weak D match, TRBD1 (6 bases). V was shortened by 10 bases and J by 0 bases, with 13 bases between the two germline ends. CDR1 is PRHDT, CDR2 FYEKMQ, per germline (reference sequence). The CDR3 contains 14 residues. CDR3 in amino acids: CAIDRTRSGNTIYF. CDR3 sequence (DNA): TGTGCCATTGACAGGACCCGCTCTGGAAACACCATATATTTT.

V usage is TRBV27 and J usage is TRBJ2-3; 9 positions agree with TRBD2. Unmatched junction bases numbered 4, after V lost 5 bases and J lost 4 bases. The germline V gene has CDR1 MNHEY and CDR2 SMNVEV (reference sequence). This CDR3 contains 14 residues. CDR3 coding DNA: TGTGCCAGCAGTAGGGTAGCGGGGGCAGATACGCAGTATTTT. This encodes CASSRVAGADTQYF.

The rearrangement links TRBV5-6 to TRBJ2-2, with D possibly being TRBD1 (6 bases). The CDR3 totals 15 residues. Germline V gene data show CDR1 as SGHDT and CDR2 as YYEEEE. Trimming cost V 5 bases and J 6 bases, with 17 bases left between them. Here the CDR3 DNA reads TGTGCCAGCAGTTGGGACATTTCAGCCCCCGGGGAGCTGTTTTTT. Protein product: CASSWDISAPGELFF.

This chain links TRBV25-1 with TRBJ1-2, with D possibly being TRBD1 (5 bases). The CDR3 runs to 15 residues. Trimming left V 3 bases short and J 4 bases short, with 15 bases between. Looked up from germline, CDR1 is MGHDK and CDR2 is SYGVNS. CDR3 in amino acids: CASSDRDSSPYGYTF. The CDR3 DNA sequence: TGTGCCAGCAGTGATCGTGACAGTTCACCCTATGGCTACACCTTC.

The chain carries TRBV9 and TRBJ1-2; D possibly corresponds to TRBD1 (6 bases). From germline, CDR1 is SGDLS and CDR2 YYNGEE. The V and J ends lost 4 bases and 5 bases respectively, with 18 bases between them. This CDR3 spans 15 amino acids. CDR3 sequence reads: CASSPSGGGAYGYTF. The CDR3 DNA reads as TGTGCCAGCAGCCCATCCGGGGGGGGCGCGTATGGCTACACCTTC.

The chain employs TRBV7-9 and TRBJ1-5; weak D call: TRBD1 (5 bases). The V gene's germline CDR1 is SEHNR and CDR2 FQNEAQ (reference sequence). Deletions cut 5 bases from V and 5 bases from J, with 10 bases between. This CDR3 is 13 amino acids long. CDR3: CASSQGWDQPQHF. The CDR3 DNA reads TGTGCCAGCAGCCAGGGTTGGGATCAGCCCCAGCATTTT. The full variable domain, with the rest looked up from reference TRBV7-9 and TRBJ1-5, is DTGVSQNPRHKITKRGQNVTFRCDPISEHNRLYWYRQTLGQGPEFLTYFQNEAQLEKSRLLSDRFSAERPKGSFSTLEIQRTEQGDSAMYLCASSQGWDQPQHFGDGTRLSIL.

V and J are TRBV4-2 and TRBJ2-7; 10 bases fit TRBD2. Germline V gives CDR1 LGHNA, CDR2 YNFKEQ. This CDR3 has 17 amino acids. Unmatched junction bases numbered 8, after V lost 1 base and J lost 2 bases. The CDR3 sequence: CASSQVTRSGGAYEQYF. In DNA form, the CDR3 reads TGTGCCAGCAGCCAAGTTACTAGGAGCGGGGGGGCCTACGAGCAGTACTTC.

The chain joins TRBV30 to TRBJ2-1; TRBD2 agrees at 14 bases. Per germline, CDR1 GTSNPN and CDR2 SVGIG (reference sequence). This CDR3 is built from 16 residues. J lost 8 bases, V lost 0 bases, and 6 bases had no gene match. This CDR3 reads CAWSVSTSGGADEQFF. The CDR3, as DNA: TGTGCCTGGAGTGTATCGACTAGCGGGGGGGCGGATGAGCAGTTCTTC.

J is TRBJ2-5 and V is TRBV2; 7 nucleotides align to TRBD2. V trimming: 7 bases; J trimming: 2 bases; junction bases outside the gene matches: 10. The germline gives CDR1 SNHLY, CDR2 FYNNEI. CDR3 length: 15 amino acids. Here the CDR3 reads CASNDKRGIQETQYF. The DNA for the CDR3 is TGTGCCAGCAATGACAAGCGGGGAATACAAGAGACCCAGTACTTC. The full variable domain, its missing parts supplied by reference TRBV2 and TRBJ2-5, is EPEVTQTPSHQVTQMGQEVILRCVPISNHLYFYWYRQILGQKVEFLVSFYNNEISEKSEIFDDQFSVERPDGSNFTLKIRSTKLEDSAMYFCASNDKRGIQETQYFGPGTRLLVL.

CDR3 in DNA: TGTGCCAGCAGCCCCGGGTTGGGGCCCCGGGACACCATATATTTT. Its translation is CASSPGLGPRDTIYF. The chain is built from TRBV11-3 and TRBJ1-3; possibly TRBD1 for D (5 bases). The CDR3 covers 15 residues. Germline CDR1 reads SGHNT; CDR2 reads YENEEA. V was cut by 5 bases and J by 8 bases, with 19 bases left in between. The whole variable domain, filled in from reference TRBV11-3 and TRBJ1-3, reads EAGVVQSPRYKIIEKKQPVAFWCNPISGHNTLYWYLQNLGQGPELLIRYENEEAVDDSQLPKDRFSAERLKGVDSTLKIQPAELGDSAVYLCASSPGLGPRDTIYFGEGSWLTVV.

DNA of the CDR3: TGTGCCAGCAGCGTGGTAGCGGGAGGGCCAGGCAATGAGCAGTTCTTC. Encoded protein: CASSVVAGGPGNEQFF. This chain connects TRBV9 to TRBJ2-1; TRBD2 matches 11 bases. The germline V gene has CDR1 SGDLS and CDR2 YYNGEE. The CDR3 is made up of 16 amino acids. V lost 2 bases and J lost 6; bases outside the gene matches: 7.

The chain recombines TRBV12-5 with TRBJ2-7; 7 nucleotides line up with TRBD2. The V segment lost 7 bases and the J segment 0 bases; nucleotides outside the gene matches: 6. The CDR3 loop spans 14 amino acids. Per germline, CDR1 LGHNT and CDR2 FRNRAP. The CDR3, as DNA: TGTGCTAGTGCCGTGGGAGGGCCCTCCTACGAGCAGTACTTC. It specifies CASAVGGPSYEQYF.

The chain joins TRBV6-6 to TRBJ1-3; a weak D match, TRBD1 (5 bases). Trimming took off 4 bases at V and 4 bases at J, with 17 bases between the two ends. The CDR3 covers 16 residues. Looked up from germline, CDR1 is MNHNY and CDR2 is SVGAGI (reference sequence). The CDR3 DNA reads as TGTGCCAGCAGTTTCGACAGCTACCCTGGGGGAAACACCATATATTTT. Its translation is CASSFDSYPGGNTIYF.

In this sample, this clone turned up once. The chain links TRBV19 to TRBJ1-5; D not resolved. The CDR3 contains 16 residues. Germline V gene lookup returns CDR1 LNHDA and CDR2 SQIVND (reference sequence). The germline V and J ends were trimmed by 1 base and 1 base, with 11 bases remaining between them. The CDR3 is CASSIVRGSSNQPQHF. The CDR3 nucleotides read TGTGCCAGTAGTATAGTACGGGGTTCGAGCAATCAGCCCCAGCATTTT.

The J gene is TRBJ2-7, the V gene TRBV5-4; 7 bases fit TRBD1. The CDR3 contains 15 residues. Germline V gene sequence: CDR1 SGHNT, CDR2 YYREEE (reference sequence). The J segment lost 0 bases and the V segment lost 0 bases, leaving 3 bases of the junction unmatched. The CDR3 loop is CASSLAGGNSYEQYF. CDR3 DNA sequence: TGTGCCAGCAGCTTGGCAGGGGGTAACTCCTACGAGCAGTACTTC. The entire variable domain, with the rest obtained from reference TRBV5-4 and TRBJ2-7, is as follows: ETGVTQSPTHLIKTRGQQVTLRCSSQSGHNTVSWYQQALGQGPQFIFQYYREEENGRGNFPPRFSGLQFPNYSSELNVNALELDDSALYLCASSLAGGNSYEQYFGPGTRLTVT.

V usage is TRBV4-1 and J usage is TRBJ1-2, with D tentatively TRBD1 (5 bases). The ends were cut back, 0 bases at V and 4 bases at J, with 9 bases in the middle. Germline V gene lookup returns CDR1 MGHRA and CDR2 YSYEKL. The CDR3 has 14 amino acids. This CDR3 is CASSQDRGSYGYTF. The CDR3 bases are TGCGCCAGCAGCCAAGATCGGGGGTCCTATGGCTACACCTTC.

The chain combines TRBV28 with TRBJ1-5, with 10 bases aligning to TRBD1. Per germline, CDR1 MDHEN and CDR2 SYDVKM. Trimming took 5 bases from V and 6 from J; bases not matched to a gene: 4. The CDR3 runs to 14 residues. The CDR3 DNA is TGTGCCAGCAGTCCCGGGACAGGGGTTCAGCCCCAGCATTTT. This sequence encodes CASSPGTGVQPQHF.

V gene TRBV7-8 combines with J gene TRBJ1-2, with a tentative D call TRBD1 (6 bases). The CDR3 covers 16 residues. The germline V and J ends were trimmed by 0 bases and 6 bases, with 17 bases remaining between them. Germline lookup yields CDR1 SGHVS and CDR2 FQNEAQ. This CDR3 is CASSLAGQTAYNGYTF. DNA of the CDR3: TGTGCCAGCAGCTTAGCCGGACAGACGGCTTACAATGGCTACACCTTC.

The chain links TRBV6-1 to TRBJ2-7, with TRBD2 as a possible D gene (6 bases). CDR3 length: 14 residues. Trimming removed 5 bases from V and 2 bases from J, with 13 bases in between. Germline assignment: CDR1 MNHNS and CDR2 SASEGT. The CDR3 region is CASSSMGGTYEQYF. In nucleotides, the CDR3 is TGTGCCAGCAGTTCCATGGGGGGTACCTACGAGCAGTACTTC.

V is TRBV6-1 and J is TRBJ1-2; D is perhaps TRBD1 (6 bases). CDR1 MNHNS and CDR2 SASEGT come from the germline V gene. The V end lost 2 bases, the J end lost 1 base, and 11 bases lay between the germline ends. This CDR3 is built from 15 residues. This chain's CDR3 is CASSEIMDSNYGYTF. CDR3 nucleotides: TGTGCCAGCAGTGAAATAATGGACAGTAACTATGGCTACACCTTC.

The chain employs TRBV7-7 and TRBJ2-1; perhaps TRBD2 as D (5 bases). CDR1 is SSHAT, CDR2 FNYEAQ, per germline (reference sequence). The CDR3 is 16 residues long. V lost 3 bases and J 4 bases, leaving 16 bases between the germline ends. DNA of the CDR3: TGTGCCAGCAGCTTGTTCCCCCCGGGAAGGTACAATGAGCAGTTCTTC. Encoded protein: CASSLFPPGRYNEQFF.